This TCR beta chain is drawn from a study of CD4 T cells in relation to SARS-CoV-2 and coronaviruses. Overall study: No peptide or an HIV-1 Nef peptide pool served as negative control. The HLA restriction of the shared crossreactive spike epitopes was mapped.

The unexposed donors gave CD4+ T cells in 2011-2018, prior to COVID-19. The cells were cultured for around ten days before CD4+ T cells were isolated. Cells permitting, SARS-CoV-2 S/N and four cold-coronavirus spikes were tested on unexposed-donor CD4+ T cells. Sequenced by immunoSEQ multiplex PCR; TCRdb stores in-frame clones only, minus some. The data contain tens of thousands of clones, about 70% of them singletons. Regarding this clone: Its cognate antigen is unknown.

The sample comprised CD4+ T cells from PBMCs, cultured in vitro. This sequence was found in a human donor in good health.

DNA of the CDR3: TGCGCCAGCAGCTTGGGTCCGGCGCTAGCAACTAATGAAAAACTGTTTTTT. Its protein is CASSLGPALATNEKLFF. The rearrangement uses TRBV5-1 and TRBJ1-4; unclear D gene. CDR1 SGHRS and CDR2 YFSETQ come from the germline V gene. The CDR3 totals 17 residues. V lost 0 bases, J lost 0 bases, and 12 bases lay in between.